Below are 20 T cell receptor beta chains sequenced from a single sample in a study of blood T cell repertoires in COVID-19. The data were produced by immunoSEQ multiplex PCR, yet TCRdb's version contains in-frame clones alone and is incomplete. Among about 130,000 clones listed, about four fifths were seen once. Sample: peripheral blood. The origin of the receptors is a woman aged 80 or older with acute or convalescent COVID-19.

This chain joins TRBV27 and TRBJ1-6, with 12 bases lining up with TRBD1. The germline CDR1 and CDR2 sequences are MNHEY and SMNVEV (reference sequence). Losses at the gene ends were 6 bases for V and 7 bases for J; bases not matched to a gene: 10. This CDR3 spans 17 amino acids. The CDR3 nucleotides read TGTGCCAGCAGATACGGGACAGGGGGCGCTTCGAATTCACCCCTCCACTTT. Translation: CASRYGTGGASNSPLHF.

The chain employs TRBV15 and TRBJ2-4, with a possible D match to TRBD2 (6 bases). Germline V gene sequence: CDR1 LNHNV, CDR2 YYDKDF (reference sequence). Trimming shortened V by 0 bases and J by 0 bases, and 21 bases separated the two germline ends. The CDR3 totals 20 residues. Here the CDR3 reads CATSREGGRTFNLAKNIQYF. The CDR3 DNA reads as TGTGCCACCAGCAGAGAGGGGGGACGGACCTTTAATCTAGCCAAAAACATTCAGTACTTC.

This chain uses TRBV7-9 with TRBJ1-3, with D possibly matching TRBD1 (6 bases). The CDR3 contains 16 residues. Germline CDR1 is SEHNR and CDR2 is FQNEAQ (reference sequence). The V end was cut by 1 base, the J end by 0 bases, with 10 bases between. CDR3 amino acids: CASSLGTVSSGNTIYF. CDR3 bases: TGTGCCAGCAGCTTAGGGACAGTGAGCTCTGGAAACACCATATATTTT. Full variable domain (outside the CDR3, taken from reference TRBV7-9 and TRBJ1-3): DTGVSQNPRHKITKRGQNVTFRCDPISEHNRLYWYRQTLGQGPEFLTYFQNEAQLEKSRLLSDRFSAERPKGSFSTLEIQRTEQGDSAMYLCASSLGTVSSGNTIYFGEGSWLTVV.

This sequence joins TRBV3-1 (or the pseudogene TRBV3-2) and TRBJ1-1; TRBD1 might be the D (5 bases). Germline-derived CDR1 and CDR2 are LGHDT and YNNKEL (reference sequence). CDR3 length: 14 residues. Trimming shortened V by 2 bases and J by 2 bases, and 9 bases separated the two germline ends. The CDR3, as DNA: TGTGCCAGCAGCCAACAGGGAATCAACACTGAAGCTTTCTTT. It translates to CASSQQGINTEAFF.

Here the CDR3 reads CASSLNRAGYGYTF. The CDR3 DNA reads TGTGCCAGCAGCTTAAACAGGGCGGGCTATGGCTACACCTTC. This rearrangement joins TRBV7-3 to TRBJ1-2; maybe TRBD1 (6 bases). Germline V CDR1 and CDR2: SGHTA, FQGTGA. V was cut by 1 base and J by 4 bases, with 10 bases left in between. This CDR3 comprises 14 residues.

The chain is built from TRBV6-5 and TRBJ1-2; D call uncertain. Trimming cost V 7 bases and J 7 bases, with 13 bases left between them. The germline CDR1 and CDR2 sequences are MNHEY and SVGAGI. This CDR3 is 12 amino acids long. The CDR3 loop reads CASTSASSGYTF. The CDR3 nucleotides read TGTGCCAGCACATCGGCTAGTAGTGGCTACACCTTC.

A remark on this clone: This sample also contains other DNA sequences that code for the same CDR3. The CDR3 here is CATSDSSGGAYNEQFF. CDR3 sequence (DNA): TGTGCCACCAGTGACTCTAGCGGGGGGGCATACAATGAGCAGTTCTTC. This chain links TRBV24-1 with TRBJ2-1; TRBD2 matches at 12 bases. The V gene end was trimmed by 4 bases and the J gene end by 4 bases; junction bases not matched to a gene: 4. From germline, CDR1 is KGHDR and CDR2 SFDVKD. The CDR3 covers 16 residues.

V usage is TRBV6-2 or TRBV6-3 and J usage is TRBJ2-7; 8 bases match TRBD2. Germline-derived CDR1 and CDR2 are MNHEY and SVGEGT. The CDR3 totals 18 residues. J gave up 1 base and V 4 bases, and 15 bases lay outside the gene matches. CDR3 sequence: CASSFSGGALMGSYEQYF. CDR3 nucleotide sequence: TGTGCCAGCAGTTTCTCCGGGGGGGCCCTGATGGGGTCCTACGAGCAGTACTTC.

V gene TRBV5-1 combines with J gene TRBJ2-6, with D unresolved. CDR1 SGHRS and CDR2 YFSETQ come from the germline V gene. Trimming left V 2 bases short and J 0 bases short, with 6 bases between. The CDR3 sequence is 15 residues long. CDR3: CASSLYPSGANVLTF. DNA for the CDR3: TGCGCCAGCAGCTTATATCCCTCTGGGGCCAACGTCCTGACTTTC. The full variable domain, completed using reference TRBV5-1 and TRBJ2-6, is KAGVTQTPRYLIKTRGQQVTLSCSPISGHRSVSWYQQTPGQGLQFLFEYFSETQRNKGNFPGRFSGRQFSNSRSEMNVSTLELGDSALYLCASSLYPSGANVLTFGAGSRLTVL.

Here the CDR3 DNA reads TGTGCCAGCAGCTCACAGGGCTCTTATGGCTACACCTTC. It translates to CASSSQGSYGYTF. The chain employs TRBV7-3 and TRBJ1-2; a weak D match, TRBD1 (6 bases). The germline CDR1 and CDR2 sequences are SGHTA and FQGTGA. The germline V and J ends were trimmed by 4 bases and 5 bases, with 11 bases remaining between them. This CDR3 comprises 13 residues.

The chain links TRBV7-2 to TRBJ2-1, with 13 bases identical to TRBD2. The CDR3 has 17 amino acids. Trimming at V came to 5 bases and at J to 3 bases, leaving 7 bases not matched to a gene. Germline lookup yields CDR1 SGHTA and CDR2 FQGNSA. CDR3 in DNA: TGTGCCAGCAGCCCAAGACTAGCGGGGGGATTCTACAATGAGCAGTTCTTC. This sequence encodes CASSPRLAGGFYNEQFF.

The chain carries TRBV10-1 and TRBJ1-6; D call uncertain. The CDR3 length is 15 residues. Looked up from germline, CDR1 is WNHNN and CDR2 is SYGVQD (reference sequence). Deletions cut 2 bases from V and 10 bases from J, with 15 bases between. In nucleotides, the CDR3 is TGCGCCAGCAGTGAGGAATTGGCCCTCCGATCACCCCTCCACTTT. Translating it yields CASSEELALRSPLHF.

The rearrangement links TRBV7-8 to TRBJ1-1; D is perhaps TRBD1 (6 bases). From germline, CDR1 is SGHVS and CDR2 FQNEAQ. V gave up 5 bases and J gave up 1 base, with 11 bases separating them. The CDR3 is made up of 14 amino acids. Written as DNA, the CDR3 is TGTGCCAGCAGCGGTTCCAGGGGGAACACTGAAGCTTTCTTT. This codes for CASSGSRGNTEAFF.

The chain joins TRBV19 to TRBJ1-2; the D gene is possibly TRBD1 (6 bases). V lost 3 bases and J lost 5, with 13 bases in between. CDR3 size: 14 residues. Germline CDR1 and CDR2: LNHDA and SQIVND (reference sequence). The CDR3 spells CASSIGGAMYGYTF. The CDR3 coding sequence is TGTGCCAGTAGTATTGGGGGGGCGATGTATGGCTACACCTTC.

This clone was seen only a few times. The chain is built from TRBV3-1 (or the pseudogene TRBV3-2) and TRBJ2-2; TRBD1 matches 9 bases. CDR1 LGHDT and CDR2 YNNKEL come from the germline V gene (reference sequence). V shed 4 bases, J shed 6 bases, and the junction held 9 bases outside the gene matches. The length of the CDR3 is 16 residues. Here the CDR3 reads CASSLTGGGRAGELFF. In nucleotides, the CDR3 is TGTGCCAGCAGCCTGACAGGGGGAGGAAGAGCCGGGGAGCTGTTTTTT.

This clone appeared a few times. The chain couples TRBV4-2 to TRBJ1-1; D perhaps matches TRBD1 (5 bases). Germline V gives CDR1 LGHNA, CDR2 YNFKEQ. The CDR3 length is 14 residues. With 4 bases removed from V and 2 bases from J, the gap between germline ends came to 11 bases. CDR3 bases: TGTGCCAGCAGCCGTCAGACAGATAACACTGAAGCTTTCTTT. This gives the protein CASSRQTDNTEAFF.

The chain recombines TRBV5-1 with TRBJ2-7; 8 bases align to TRBD1. With V trimmed by 0 bases and J by 5 bases, 7 bases remained unmatched. The germline gives CDR1 SGHRS, CDR2 YFSETQ. The CDR3 contains 15 residues. CDR3 in amino acids: CASSLAGQGLHEQYF. CDR3 bases: TGCGCCAGCAGCTTGGCAGGACAGGGTCTGCACGAGCAGTACTTC.

This clone was observed once. The genes are TRBV3-1 (or the pseudogene TRBV3-2) and TRBJ1-3; no clear D. The CDR3 loop spans 12 amino acids. Germline CDR1 and CDR2: LGHDT and YNNKEL (reference sequence). V was cut by 1 base and J by 4 bases, with 2 bases left in between. The CDR3 spells CASSQVGNTIYF. The CDR3 DNA sequence: TGTGCCAGCAGCCAAGTAGGAAACACCATATATTTT.

The genes are TRBV4-3 and TRBJ1-1, with D perhaps matching TRBD1 (5 bases). Per the germline V gene, CDR1 is LGHNA and CDR2 is YSLEER. Trimming cost V 0 bases and J 3 bases, with 14 bases left between them. The CDR3 length is 16 residues. The CDR3 DNA sequence: TGCGCCAGCAGCCAAGATATTGGGGCCGGGCACACTGAAGCTTTCTTT. Translation gives CASSQDIGAGHTEAFF.

The chain combines TRBV4-3 with TRBJ1-2; 7 bases are shared with TRBD1. Germline V CDR1 and CDR2: LGHNA, YSLEER. The CDR3 contains 16 residues. The V segment lost 4 bases and the J segment 3 bases; nucleotides outside the gene matches: 11. CDR3: CASSLGGGSMDYGYTF. The CDR3 region has the DNA TGCGCCAGCAGCCTCGGAGGGGGCTCCATGGACTATGGCTACACCTTC.